The rows below give T cell receptor beta chains drawn from one sample of a study of cytomegalovirus exposure and HLA in healthy donors. Only in-frame clones appear in the TCRdb table, and some are missing; sequencing was by immunoSEQ multiplex PCR. The sample lists about 170,000 clones, about 62% occurring once. Source material: PBMCs. These TCRs come from a man aged 35-49 years in good health and CMV-seronegative. The CDR3 runs from the conserved cysteine through the conserved F or W. A D gene is named only where the DNA matches it firmly. Size is stated for part of the rows, as once, few or many counts, or as a class when the clone is expanded.

>few|TRBJ2-7|-|TRBV11-3
CASSSYREYNEQYF
TGTGCCAGCAGCTCCTACAGGGAGTACAACGAGCAGTACTTC
>-|TRBJ1-1|-|TRBV6-4
CASSARGGMNTEAFF
TGTGCCAGCAGCGCCAGGGGCGGAATGAACACTGAAGCTTTCTTT
>few|TRBJ1-1|-|TRBV4-1
CASSHPPRGNTEAFF
TGCGCCAGCAGCCACCCTCCGCGGGGGAACACTGAAGCTTTCTTT
>-|TRBJ1-5|TRBD1|TRBV7-9
CASSPDRVDQPQHF
TGTGCCAGCAGCCCGGACAGGGTTGATCAGCCCCAGCATTTT
>-|TRBJ2-3|-|TRBV10-2
CASSELTYSGYAQYF
TGCGCCAGCAGTGAGCTCACTTACTCCGGGTATGCGCAGTATTTT
>-|TRBJ2-3|TRBD1|TRBV28
CASSLGQVGDTQYF
TGTGCCAGCAGTTTAGGACAGGTGGGAGATACGCAGTATTTT
>-|TRBJ2-1|TRBD2|TRBV28
CASSAPSGGSYNEQFF
TGTGCCAGCAGTGCCCCTAGCGGAGGCTCCTACAATGAGCAGTTCTTC
>few|TRBJ2-5|TRBD2|TRBV7-3
CASSAGDRETQYF
TGTGCCAGCAGCGCGGGAGACCGGGAGACCCAGTACTTC
>-|TRBJ2-5|TRBD1|TRBV5-4
CASSLIGQGTQYF
TGTGCCAGCAGCTTGATCGGACAGGGGACCCAGTACTTC
>once|TRBJ1-1|TRBD1|TRBV27
CASSKQGGNTEAFF
TGTGCCAGCAGTAAACAGGGGGGAAACACTGAAGCTTTCTTT
>few|TRBJ1-1|TRBD1|TRBV6-1
CASIRDRGMNTEAFF
TGTGCCAGCATAAGGGACAGGGGAATGAACACTGAAGCTTTCTTT
>-|TRBJ2-7|-|TRBV6-6
CASSYGSDQVYEQYF
TGTGCCAGCAGTTACGGGTCAGACCAGGTCTACGAGCAGTACTTC
>-|TRBJ2-2|-|TRBV9
CASSRRDDTGELFF
TGTGCCAGCAGTAGGCGGGACGACACCGGGGAGCTGTTTTTT
>-|TRBJ2-3|TRBD2|TRBV6-1
CASSEAWGLAVPSTDTQYF
TGTGCCAGCAGTGAAGCGTGGGGACTAGCGGTACCTAGCACAGATACGCAGTATTTT
>few|TRBJ1-3|TRBD1|TRBV30
CAWSPGKTGGNTGNTIYF
TGTGCCTGGAGTCCAGGAAAGACAGGGGGAAATACTGGAAACACCATATATTTT
>few|TRBJ1-1|TRBD1|TRBV19
CASSTQTGGTEAFF
TGTGCCAGTAGTACCCAGACAGGGGGCACTGAAGCTTTCTTT
>-|TRBJ1-4|TRBD1|TRBV18
CASSPGTGGGEKLFF
TGTGCCAGCTCACCCGGGACAGGGGGCGGTGAAAAACTGTTTTTT
>-|TRBJ1-5|TRBD1|TRBV6-1
CASSVDRDQPQHF
TGTGCCAGCAGTGTCGACAGGGATCAGCCCCAGCATTTT
>-|TRBJ1-3|TRBD1|TRBV18
CASSPDRGGNTIYF
TGTGCCAGCTCACCAGACAGGGGTGGAAACACCATATATTTT
>-|TRBJ2-1|-|TRBV28
CASSLEQGEQFF
TGTGCCAGCAGTTTGGAGCAGGGTGAGCAGTTCTTC
>-|TRBJ1-2|-|TRBV5-6
CASSSRIDLDSRSGYTF
TGTGCCAGCAGCTCCCGCATAGATCTTGACAGTCGGAGCGGCTACACCTTC